Presented here are 11 T cell receptor beta chains from one specimen sequenced in a study of a mutant IDH1 vaccine in newly diagnosed glioma. The sample's time point: baseline, week 1 (first vaccination visit). Treatment meaning: pre-vaccination baseline after standard-of-care therapy. TCRdb keeps only in-frame clones here, not all; method: immunoSEQ multiplex PCR. Found here are 30,000 to 40,000 clones, roughly 78% of them singletons; the top ten hold roughly 9%. This material consisted of PBMCs, taken from a glioma patient treated with radiotherapy, temozolomide or both. The receptor set was obtained from a man aged 35 to 55 with glioma. Some clones in this sample may be carry-over from other donors' samples.

V and J are TRBV29-1 and TRBJ1-1; the D is unclear. Germline CDR1 reads SQVTM; CDR2 reads ANQGSEA. The CDR3 runs to 11 residues. Trimming removed 4 bases from V and 2 bases from J, with 5 bases in between. The DNA of the CDR3 is TGCAGCGTTGCATTTAACACTGAAGCTTTCTTT. Its protein product is CSVAFNTEAFF.

The chain is built from TRBV7-9 and TRBJ2-3; 8 nucleotides match TRBD2. V was clipped by 7 bases and J by 4 bases; unmatched bases: 13. The CDR3 is 16 residues long. Germline V CDR1 and CDR2: SEHNR, FQNEAQ (reference sequence). The CDR3 is CASNDFRAGDPDTQYF. The CDR3 coding sequence is TGTGCCAGCAACGACTTCCGAGCGGGGGATCCAGATACGCAGTATTTT.

The chain couples TRBV9 to TRBJ2-7; D is unclear. CDR3 size: 12 residues. Looked up from germline, CDR1 is SGDLS and CDR2 is YYNGEE. V was cut by 4 bases and J by 7 bases, with 12 bases left in between. In nucleotides, the CDR3 is TGTGCCAGCAGCCTTAACGAAGCGGAGCAGTACTTC. Its translation: CASSLNEAEQYF.

This clone was recorded only once. The CDR3 sequence: CASSLGNRVNGYTF. The CDR3 region has the DNA TGTGCCAGCAGCTTAGGTAACAGGGTGAATGGCTACACCTTC. The chain is built from TRBV11-2 and TRBJ1-2; TRBD1 might be the D (6 bases). Germline assignment: CDR1 SGHAT and CDR2 FQNNGV. This CDR3 is built from 14 residues. Trimming pared 1 base from V and 6 bases from J, leaving 12 bases between.

This clone was recorded only once. The V gene is TRBV5-1, the J gene TRBJ1-1, with TRBD1 identical over 9 bases. J lost 5 bases, V lost 2 bases, and 4 bases had no gene match. The CDR3 has 14 residues. Germline-derived CDR1 and CDR2 are SGHRS and YFSETQ. In DNA, the CDR3 is TGCGCCAGCAGCTTCACAGGGGGCAAAACTGAAGCTTTCTTT. Its protein product is CASSFTGGKTEAFF.

This clone showed up just a few times. The rearrangement joins TRBV6-1 to TRBJ1-5, with TRBD1 matching 7 bases. Germline assignment: CDR1 MNHNS and CDR2 SASEGT. The CDR3 is made up of 15 amino acids. The J segment lost 1 base and the V segment lost 3 bases, leaving 3 bases of the junction unmatched. Here the CDR3 DNA reads TGTGCCAGCAGTGAGGACAGGCGCAGCAATCAGCCCCAGCATTTT. Protein: CASSEDRRSNQPQHF.

CDR3 loop: CASSRQYTF. The CDR3 DNA sequence: TGCGCCAGCAGCAGACAGTACACCTTC. This chain connects TRBV23-1 to TRBJ1-2, with D possibly TRBD1 on 5 matching bases. TRBV23-1 belongs to the ORF category, with a function that is uncertain. Trimming pared 6 bases from V and 11 bases from J, leaving 7 bases between. CDR3 length equals 9 residues.

V and J are TRBV2 and TRBJ1-1, with 7 bases identical to TRBD1. Germline-derived CDR1 and CDR2 are SNHLY and FYNNEI. Trimming removed 7 bases from V and 0 bases from J; junction bases left unmatched: 5. The CDR3 runs to 14 residues. Here the CDR3 reads CASKGRGMNTEAFF. The CDR3 DNA sequence: TGTGCCAGCAAGGGCAGGGGGATGAACACTGAAGCTTTCTTT.

The chain joins TRBV7-3 to TRBJ2-2, with D possibly TRBD2 on 6 matching bases. Trimming removed 5 bases at V and 5 bases at J, with 15 bases between. The CDR3 length is 15 residues. Looked up from germline, CDR1 is SGHTA and CDR2 is FQGTGA. CDR3 loop: CASSPAGGSTGELFF. The CDR3 DNA is TGTGCCAGCAGCCCAGCCGGAGGGTCGACCGGGGAGCTGTTTTTT.

The chain links TRBV6-1 to TRBJ1-2; D is perhaps TRBD1 (5 bases). V lost 2 bases and J 3 bases, leaving 10 bases between the germline ends. Germline values: CDR1 MNHNS, CDR2 SASEGT. This CDR3 contains 14 residues. The CDR3 loop reads CASSEKMGDYGYTF. CDR3 coding DNA: TGTGCCAGCAGTGAAAAAATGGGGGACTATGGCTACACCTTC.

The table lists this clone with a count of one. This sequence joins TRBV5-8 and TRBJ1-3; tentatively, D is TRBD1 (6 bases). V lost 1 base, J lost 0 bases, and 11 bases lay in between. This CDR3 contains 16 residues. From germline, CDR1 is SGHTS and CDR2 YDEGEE. The CDR3 region is CASSLTGIISGNTIYF. In DNA form, the CDR3 reads TGTGCCAGCAGCTTGACAGGGATCATCTCTGGAAACACCATATATTTT.